The 17 T cell receptor beta chains listed next were all sequenced from one sample in a study of T cell responses to AZD1222 COVID-19 vaccine. Clones were read by immunoSEQ multiplex PCR, and TCRdb kept only the in-frame ones, dropping some. The sample contains 130,000 or so clones, 65% to 90% of which appear only once. The starting material was peripheral blood, obtained 28 days after the second dose of the MenACWY control vaccine. These TCRs come from an adult who received the MenACWY meningococcal vaccine as a control.

V usage is TRBV19 and J usage is TRBJ2-5, with D perhaps matching TRBD2 (6 bases). Germline CDR1 reads LNHDA; CDR2 reads SQIVND (reference sequence). Trimming took 4 bases from V and 0 from J, leaving 12 bases between them. The CDR3 runs 15 residues. The CDR3 DNA reads TGTGCCAGTAGTAGGGGACTGACGTACCAAGAGACCCAGTACTTC. Its protein product is CASSRGLTYQETQYF.

This chain joins TRBV19 and TRBJ1-6; 10 nucleotides match TRBD1. The CDR3 consists of 16 residues. Germline CDR1 is LNHDA and CDR2 is SQIVND (reference sequence). V trimming: 6 bases; J trimming: 7 bases; junction bases outside the gene matches: 9. DNA of the CDR3: TGTGCCAGTAGACACGGGACAGGGGCTGAAAATTCACCCCTCCACTTT. Residues: CASRHGTGAENSPLHF.

This chain connects TRBV2 to TRBJ1-3; unclear D gene. The CDR3 totals 16 residues. V was cut by 7 bases and J by 0 bases, with 16 bases left in between. CDR1 is SNHLY, CDR2 FYNNEI, per germline. The CDR3 DNA reads as TGTGCCAGCACCGGCCAGTCAGGCGGCTCTGGAAACACCATATATTTT. Protein: CASTGQSGGSGNTIYF.

The CDR3 DNA is TGTGCCAGCAGCCTAACTATCGGACGGGAATTTTCACCCCTCCACTTT. Encoded protein: CASSLTIGREFSPLHF. This chain connects TRBV7-9 to TRBJ1-6; D is unresolved. Trimming took off 5 bases at V and 9 bases at J, with 20 bases between the two ends. The length of the CDR3 is 16 residues. The germline V gene encodes CDR1 SEHNR and CDR2 FQNEAQ (reference sequence).

The sample holds one count of this clone. The V and J genes are TRBV28 and TRBJ1-3, with D possibly TRBD1 on 6 matching bases. The V and J ends lost 1 base and 2 bases respectively, with 12 bases between them. The CDR3 covers 16 residues. Germline V gene sequence: CDR1 MDHEN, CDR2 SYDVKM. The CDR3 bases are TGTGCCAGCAGTTTATTCGCAGGGGAGGCTGGAAACACCATATATTTT. This codes for CASSLFAGEAGNTIYF.

This clone occurred a few times. The CDR3, as DNA: TGTGCCAGCAGCTTAGAGTCTCGGGTGGCCTATGGCTACACCTTC. Translating gives CASSLESRVAYGYTF. The gene calls are TRBV7-6 and TRBJ1-2; D is unclear. V was trimmed by 1 base and J by 4 bases, leaving 13 bases between them. The CDR3 runs to 15 residues. Per the germline V gene, CDR1 is SGHVS and CDR2 is FNYEAQ.

The V call is TRBV19, the J call TRBJ2-1, with D unresolved. The germline gives CDR1 LNHDA, CDR2 SQIVND (reference sequence). V lost 6 bases to trimming and J lost 6 bases, with 12 bases between them. The CDR3 loop spans 13 amino acids. In nucleotides, the CDR3 is TGTGCCAGTAGCCCAATCTGGGCCAATGAGCAGTTCTTC. Its translation: CASSPIWANEQFF. Drawing the rest from reference TRBV19 and TRBJ2-1, the complete variable domain is DGGITQSPKYLFRKEGQNVTLSCEQNLNHDAMYWYRQDPGQGLRLIYYSQIVNDFQKGDIAEGYSVSREKKESFPLTVTSAQKNPTAFYLCASSPIWANEQFFGPGTRLTVL.

The chain couples TRBV12-3 or TRBV12-4 to TRBJ1-1, with D perhaps matching TRBD1 (6 bases). The V and J ends lost 6 bases and 5 bases respectively, with 7 bases between them. The CDR3 is 11 residues long. The CDR3 bases are TGTGCCAGCAGCAGGGGAACTGAAGCTTTCTTT. It encodes CASSRGTEAFF.

The chain carries TRBV5-8 and TRBJ2-7; TRBD1 might be the D (6 bases). The CDR3 covers 15 residues. From germline, CDR1 is SGHTS and CDR2 YDEGEE. V lost 0 bases and J 3 bases, leaving 13 bases between the germline ends. The DNA for the CDR3 is TGTGCCAGCAGCTTGGGACAGGTAACTATCTACGAGCAGTACTTC. This encodes CASSLGQVTIYEQYF.

Here the CDR3 reads CASGPGHRMNTEAFF. The CDR3 DNA reads TGTGCTAGTGGCCCGGGGCACCGTATGAACACTGAAGCTTTCTTT. The chain couples TRBV12-5 to TRBJ1-1; possibly TRBD1 for D (5 bases). V dropped 6 bases and J dropped 0 bases, with 14 bases sitting between them. This CDR3 region has 15 residues. Germline V gives CDR1 LGHNT, CDR2 FRNRAP.

The chain joins TRBV28 to TRBJ2-3; a possible D gene is TRBD2 (5 bases). Per germline, CDR1 MDHEN and CDR2 SYDVKM. The CDR3 spans 14 residues. V shed 3 bases and J shed 7 bases, with 14 bases lying between them. In nucleotides, the CDR3 is TGTGCCAGCAGTTTCTCGCCTAGCACCCATACGCAGTATTTT. Its translation is CASSFSPSTHTQYF.

The V call is TRBV6-5, the J call TRBJ2-7; 10 bases agree with TRBD2. The CDR3 length is 14 residues. CDR1 is MNHEY and CDR2 is SVGAGI in the germline V gene. The J segment lost 1 base and the V segment lost 4 bases, leaving 1 base of the junction unmatched. The CDR3 protein is CASSWTSGSYEQYF. In DNA form, the CDR3 reads TGTGCCAGCAGTTGGACTAGCGGATCCTACGAGCAGTACTTC.

The chain carries TRBV4-2 and TRBJ2-1, with TRBD1 as a possible D gene (6 bases). Trimming pared 4 bases from V and 4 bases from J, leaving 14 bases between. CDR1 LGHNA and CDR2 YNFKEQ come from the germline V gene. The CDR3 runs to 15 residues. This CDR3 is CASSLSGDPYNEQFF. The CDR3 DNA reads TGTGCCAGCAGCCTCTCAGGGGACCCTTACAATGAGCAGTTCTTC.

V usage is TRBV28 and J usage is TRBJ2-5, with D perhaps TRBD1 (6 bases). This CDR3 region has 14 residues. The V and J ends lost 3 bases and 3 bases respectively, with 11 bases between them. Looked up from germline, CDR1 is MDHEN and CDR2 is SYDVKM. The CDR3 reads CASSFINREETQYF. The DNA for the CDR3 is TGTGCCAGCAGTTTTATCAACAGGGAAGAGACCCAGTACTTC.

The chain couples TRBV11-3 to TRBJ1-3, with 8 positions matching TRBD1. Germline V CDR1 and CDR2: SGHNT, YENEEA. This CDR3 spans 17 amino acids. Trimming cost V 5 bases and J 2 bases; bases outside gene matches: 11. In nucleotides, the CDR3 is TGTGCCAGCAGCCCCCCAGGGGGCCCAGAGGCTGGAAACACCATATATTTT. This codes for CASSPPGGPEAGNTIYF. Based on the CDR3 plus reference TRBV11-3 and TRBJ1-3, the full variable domain is EAGVVQSPRYKIIEKKQPVAFWCNPISGHNTLYWYLQNLGQGPELLIRYENEEAVDDSQLPKDRFSAERLKGVDSTLKIQPAELGDSAVYLCASSPPGGPEAGNTIYFGEGSWLTVV.

This clone showed up just a few times. The chain couples TRBV3-1 (or the pseudogene TRBV3-2) to TRBJ1-5, with no clear D. From germline, CDR1 is LGHDT and CDR2 YNNKEL (reference sequence). V lost 3 bases to trimming and J lost 6 bases, with 6 bases between them. The CDR3 is made up of 12 amino acids. The CDR3 region has the DNA TGTGCCAGCAGCCAGAGCGGTCAGCCCCAGCATTTT. Translation gives CASSQSGQPQHF.

The chain combines TRBV6-5 with TRBJ2-7; TRBD2 aligns across 9 bases. This CDR3 is built from 13 residues. Germline lookup yields CDR1 MNHEY and CDR2 SVGAGI. With 11 bases clipped from V and 6 bases from J, the junction kept 11 bases outside the gene matches. The CDR3 nucleotides are TGTGCCTGCCGAGCGGGAGGAGTCGGCGAGCAGTACTTC. Encoded protein: CACRAGGVGEQYF.